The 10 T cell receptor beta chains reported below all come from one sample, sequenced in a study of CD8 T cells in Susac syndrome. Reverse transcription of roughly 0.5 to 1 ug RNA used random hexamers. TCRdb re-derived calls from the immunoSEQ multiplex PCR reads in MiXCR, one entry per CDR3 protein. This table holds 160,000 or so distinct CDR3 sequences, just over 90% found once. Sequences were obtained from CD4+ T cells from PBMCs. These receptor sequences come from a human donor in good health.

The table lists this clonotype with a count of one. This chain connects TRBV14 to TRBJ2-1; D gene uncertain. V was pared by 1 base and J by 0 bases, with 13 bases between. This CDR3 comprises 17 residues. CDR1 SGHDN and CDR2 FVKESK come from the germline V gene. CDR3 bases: TGTGCCAGCAGCCAAGTAAAGGCTCCAAGCTCCTACAATGAGCAGTTCTTC. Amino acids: CASSQVKAPSSYNEQFF.

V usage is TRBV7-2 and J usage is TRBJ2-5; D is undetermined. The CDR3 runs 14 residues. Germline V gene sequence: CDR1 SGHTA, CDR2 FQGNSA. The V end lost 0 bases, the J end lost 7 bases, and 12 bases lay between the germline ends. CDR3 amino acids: CASSLAPAMGTQYF. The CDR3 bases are TGTGCCAGCAGCTTAGCACCGGCGATGGGGACCCAGTACTTC.

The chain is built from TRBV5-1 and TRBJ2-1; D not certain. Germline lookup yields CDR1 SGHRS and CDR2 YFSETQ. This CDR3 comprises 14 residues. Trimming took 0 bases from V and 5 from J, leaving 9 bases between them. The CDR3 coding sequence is TGCGCCAGCAGCTTGGGGGCGGCTGACAATGAGCAGTTCTTC. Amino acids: CASSLGAADNEQFF.

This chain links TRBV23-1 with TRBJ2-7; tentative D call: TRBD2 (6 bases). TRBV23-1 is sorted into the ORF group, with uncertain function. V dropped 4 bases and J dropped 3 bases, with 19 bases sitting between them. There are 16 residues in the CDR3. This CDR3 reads CASSRGPSGQVYEQYF. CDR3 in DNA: TGCGCCAGCAGTCGCGGGCCGAGCGGGCAAGTCTACGAGCAGTACTTC.

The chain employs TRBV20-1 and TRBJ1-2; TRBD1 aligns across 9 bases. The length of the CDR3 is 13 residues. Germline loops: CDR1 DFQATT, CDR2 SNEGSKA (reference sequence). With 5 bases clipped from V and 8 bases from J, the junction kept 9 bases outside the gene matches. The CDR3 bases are TGCAGTGCTCTCCTACAGGGGGCGCGGGGCTACACCTTC. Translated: CSALLQGARGYTF.

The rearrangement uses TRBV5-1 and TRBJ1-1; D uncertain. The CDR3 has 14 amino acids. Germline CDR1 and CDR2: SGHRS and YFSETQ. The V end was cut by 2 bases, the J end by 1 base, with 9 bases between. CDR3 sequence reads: CASSFDGRNTEAFF. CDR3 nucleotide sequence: TGCGCCAGCAGCTTCGATGGGCGGAACACTGAAGCTTTCTTT.

The chain's CDR3 is CASSYSRVQPQHF. Here the CDR3 DNA reads TGTGCCAGCAGTTACTCCCGGGTTCAGCCCCAGCATTTT. The chain links TRBV6-2 or TRBV6-3 to TRBJ1-5, with D unclear. The CDR3 covers 13 residues. From germline, CDR1 is MNHEY and CDR2 SVGEGT. V gave up 0 bases and J gave up 6 bases, with 6 bases separating them.

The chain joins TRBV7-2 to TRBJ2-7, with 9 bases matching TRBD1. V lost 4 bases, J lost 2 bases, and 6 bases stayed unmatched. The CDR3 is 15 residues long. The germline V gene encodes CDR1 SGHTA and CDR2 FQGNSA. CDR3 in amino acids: CASSSRTGAPYEQYF. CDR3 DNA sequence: TGTGCCAGCAGCTCTCGGACAGGGGCGCCCTACGAGCAGTACTTC.

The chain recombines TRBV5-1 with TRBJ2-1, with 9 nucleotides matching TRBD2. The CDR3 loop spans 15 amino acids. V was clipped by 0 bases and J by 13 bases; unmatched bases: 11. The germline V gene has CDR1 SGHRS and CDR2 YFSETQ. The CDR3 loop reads CASSLERLAGTNQFF. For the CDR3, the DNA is TGCGCCAGCAGCTTGGAACGGCTAGCGGGGACAAATCAGTTCTTC.

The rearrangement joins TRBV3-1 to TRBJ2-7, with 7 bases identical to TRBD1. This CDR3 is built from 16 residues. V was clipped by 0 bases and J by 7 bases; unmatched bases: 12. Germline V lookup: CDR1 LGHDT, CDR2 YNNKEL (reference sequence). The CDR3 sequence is CASSQDRQRGRQEQYF. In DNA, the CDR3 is TGTGCCAGCAGCCAAGACCGACAGAGGGGGCGTCAAGAGCAGTACTTC.